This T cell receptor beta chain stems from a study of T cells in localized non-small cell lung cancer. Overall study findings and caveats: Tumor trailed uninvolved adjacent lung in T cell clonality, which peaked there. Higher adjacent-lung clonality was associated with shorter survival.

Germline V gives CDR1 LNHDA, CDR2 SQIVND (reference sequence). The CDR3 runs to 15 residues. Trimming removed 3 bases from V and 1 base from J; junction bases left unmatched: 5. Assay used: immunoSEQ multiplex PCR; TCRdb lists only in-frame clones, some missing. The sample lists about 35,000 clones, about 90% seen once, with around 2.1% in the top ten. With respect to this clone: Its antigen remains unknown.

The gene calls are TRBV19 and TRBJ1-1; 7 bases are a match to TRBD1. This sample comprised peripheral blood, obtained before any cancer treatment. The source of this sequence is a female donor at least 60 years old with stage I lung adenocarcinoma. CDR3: CASSITGVGNTEAFF. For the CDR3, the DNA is TGTGCCAGTAGTATTACAGGGGTCGGGAACACTGAAGCTTTCTTT.